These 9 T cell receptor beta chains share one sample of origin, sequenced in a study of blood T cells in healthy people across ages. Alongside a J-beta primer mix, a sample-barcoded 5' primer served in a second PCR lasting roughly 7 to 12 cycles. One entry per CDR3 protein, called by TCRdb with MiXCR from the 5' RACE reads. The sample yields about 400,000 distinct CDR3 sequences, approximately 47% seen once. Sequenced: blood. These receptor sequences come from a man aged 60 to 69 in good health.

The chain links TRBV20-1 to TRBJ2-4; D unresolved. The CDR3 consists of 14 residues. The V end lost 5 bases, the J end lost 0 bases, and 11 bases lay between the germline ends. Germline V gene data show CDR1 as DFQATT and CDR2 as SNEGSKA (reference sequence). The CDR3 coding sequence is TGCAGTGCTGGGGAAAGACTAGCCAAAAACATTCAGTACTTC. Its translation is CSAGERLAKNIQYF.

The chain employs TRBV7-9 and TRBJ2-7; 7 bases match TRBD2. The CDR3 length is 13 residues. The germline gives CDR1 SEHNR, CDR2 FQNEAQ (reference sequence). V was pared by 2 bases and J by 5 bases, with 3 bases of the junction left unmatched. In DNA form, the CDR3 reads TGTGCCAGCAGCTTACCAGGGAGGGACGAGCAGTACTTC. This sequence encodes CASSLPGRDEQYF.

The CDR3 here is CASSSQSGSEQYF. For the CDR3, the DNA is TGTGCCAGCAGTTCACAGAGCGGGAGCGAGCAGTACTTC. This chain connects TRBV12-3 or TRBV12-4 to TRBJ2-7; 8 bases line up with TRBD2. Unmatched junction bases numbered 5, after V lost 4 bases and J lost 6 bases. CDR3 size: 13 residues.

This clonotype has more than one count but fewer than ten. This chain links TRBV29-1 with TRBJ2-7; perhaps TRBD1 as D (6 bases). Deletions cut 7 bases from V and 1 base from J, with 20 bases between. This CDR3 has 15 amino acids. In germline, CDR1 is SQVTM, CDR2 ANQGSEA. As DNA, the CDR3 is TGCAGCGCAGAGGGGGTGGCGGAGAGATCCTACGAGCAGTACTTC. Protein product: CSAEGVAERSYEQYF.

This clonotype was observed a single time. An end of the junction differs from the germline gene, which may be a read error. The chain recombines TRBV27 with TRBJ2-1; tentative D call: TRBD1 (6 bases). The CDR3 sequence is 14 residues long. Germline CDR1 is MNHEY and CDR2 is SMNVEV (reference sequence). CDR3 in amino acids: CVSSPVGASEEQFF. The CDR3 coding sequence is TGTGTCAGCAGTCCCGTGGGGGCGTCAGAAGAGCAGTTCTTC.

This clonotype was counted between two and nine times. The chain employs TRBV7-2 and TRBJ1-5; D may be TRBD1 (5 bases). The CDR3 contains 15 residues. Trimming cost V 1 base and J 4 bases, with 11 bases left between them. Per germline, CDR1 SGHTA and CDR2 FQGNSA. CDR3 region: CASSLGRDVNQPQHF. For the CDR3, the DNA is TGTGCCAGCAGCTTAGGGAGGGACGTTAATCAGCCCCAGCATTTT.

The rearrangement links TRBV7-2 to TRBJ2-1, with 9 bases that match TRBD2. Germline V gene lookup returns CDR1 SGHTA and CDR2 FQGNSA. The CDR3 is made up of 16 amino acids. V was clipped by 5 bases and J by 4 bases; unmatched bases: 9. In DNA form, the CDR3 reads TGTGCCAGCAGCCCGAGGGGGGCGGGAGGGTACAATGAGCAGTTCTTC. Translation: CASSPRGAGGYNEQFF.

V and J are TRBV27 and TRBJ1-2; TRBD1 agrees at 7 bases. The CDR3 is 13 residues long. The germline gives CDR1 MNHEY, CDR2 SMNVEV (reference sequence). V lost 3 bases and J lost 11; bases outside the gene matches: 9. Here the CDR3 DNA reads TGTGCCAGCAGTTTGACAGGGAACGGGGGTTACACCTTC. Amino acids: CASSLTGNGGYTF.

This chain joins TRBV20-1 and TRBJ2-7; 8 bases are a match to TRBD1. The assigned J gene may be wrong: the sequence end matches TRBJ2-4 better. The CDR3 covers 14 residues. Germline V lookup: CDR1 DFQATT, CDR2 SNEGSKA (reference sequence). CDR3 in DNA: TGCAGTGCTGGGGACAGGACGGAGGGAAACATTCAGTACTTC. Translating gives CSAGDRTEGNIQYF.